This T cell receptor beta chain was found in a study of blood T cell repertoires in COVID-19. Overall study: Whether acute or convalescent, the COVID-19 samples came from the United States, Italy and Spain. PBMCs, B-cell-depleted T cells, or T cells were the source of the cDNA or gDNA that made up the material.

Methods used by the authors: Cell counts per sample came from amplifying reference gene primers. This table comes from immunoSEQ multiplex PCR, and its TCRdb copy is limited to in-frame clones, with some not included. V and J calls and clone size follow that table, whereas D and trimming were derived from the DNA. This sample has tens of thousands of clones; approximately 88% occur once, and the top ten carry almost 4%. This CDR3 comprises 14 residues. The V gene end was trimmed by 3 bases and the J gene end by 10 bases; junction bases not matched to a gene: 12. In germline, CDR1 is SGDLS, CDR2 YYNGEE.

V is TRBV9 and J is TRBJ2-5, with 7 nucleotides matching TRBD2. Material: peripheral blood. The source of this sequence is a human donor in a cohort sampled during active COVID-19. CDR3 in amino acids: CASSASSWAGVQYF. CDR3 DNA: TGTGCCAGCAGCGCCTCCTCCTGGGCGGGGGTCCAGTACTTC.